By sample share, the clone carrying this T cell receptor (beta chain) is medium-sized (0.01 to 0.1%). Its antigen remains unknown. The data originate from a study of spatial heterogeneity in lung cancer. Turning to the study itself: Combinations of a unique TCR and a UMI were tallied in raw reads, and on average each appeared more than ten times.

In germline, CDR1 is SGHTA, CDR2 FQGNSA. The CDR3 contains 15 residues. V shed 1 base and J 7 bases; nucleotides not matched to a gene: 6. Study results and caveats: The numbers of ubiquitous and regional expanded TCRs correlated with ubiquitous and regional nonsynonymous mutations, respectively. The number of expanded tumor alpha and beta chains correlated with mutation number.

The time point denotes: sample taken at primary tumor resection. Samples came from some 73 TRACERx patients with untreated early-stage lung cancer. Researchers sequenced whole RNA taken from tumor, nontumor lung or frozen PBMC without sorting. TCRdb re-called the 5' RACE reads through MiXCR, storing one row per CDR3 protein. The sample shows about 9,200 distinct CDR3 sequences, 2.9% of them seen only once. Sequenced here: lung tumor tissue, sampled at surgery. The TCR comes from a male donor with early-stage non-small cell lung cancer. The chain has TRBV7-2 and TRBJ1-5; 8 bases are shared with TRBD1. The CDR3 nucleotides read TGTGCCAGCAGCTTAGACAGGGGGACGAAGCAGCCCCAGCATTTT. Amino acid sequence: CASSLDRGTKQPQHF.